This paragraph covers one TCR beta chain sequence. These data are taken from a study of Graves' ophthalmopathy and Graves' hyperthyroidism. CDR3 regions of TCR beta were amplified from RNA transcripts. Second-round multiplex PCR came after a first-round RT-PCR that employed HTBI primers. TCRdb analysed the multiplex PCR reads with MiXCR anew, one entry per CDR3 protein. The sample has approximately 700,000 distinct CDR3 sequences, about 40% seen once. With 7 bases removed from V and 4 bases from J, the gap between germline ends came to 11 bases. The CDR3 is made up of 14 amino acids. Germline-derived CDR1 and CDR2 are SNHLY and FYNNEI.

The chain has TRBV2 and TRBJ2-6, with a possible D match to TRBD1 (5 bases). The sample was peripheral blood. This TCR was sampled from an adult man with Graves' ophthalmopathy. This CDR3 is CASKGRQGANVLTF. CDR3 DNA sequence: TGTGCCAGCAAGGGGCGCCAGGGGGCCAACGTCCTGACTTTC.